These T cell receptor beta chains were read from a single sample in a study of CD39 and CD103 CD8 tumor-infiltrating T cells. The repertoire was sequenced with immunoSEQ multiplex PCR; TCRdb's copy has only in-frame clones and lacks some. The data hold 2,500 to 3,000 clones, with under 90% observed a single time. Sequencing was performed on CD39- CD103- CD8+ T cells sorted from the tumor. The receptors shown here come from a human donor with head and neck squamous cell carcinoma. CDR3s include the opening cysteine and the closing phenylalanine or tryptophan. The D gene is left open where the match is weak. Clone size is not always given. Where it is, it says once, few, many or a class for expanded clones.

TRBV6-1	TRBD1	14	TRBJ2-2	-	CAAHRGLNTGELFF	TGTGCCGCGCACAGGGGGCTGAACACCGGGGAGCTGTTTTTT
TRBV14	-	13	TRBJ1-6	once	CASSQGGGSPLHF	TGTGCCAGCAGCCAAGGCGGGGGGTCGCCCCTCCACTTT
TRBV10-3	-	12	TRBJ1-1	-	CAITQGDTEAFF	TGTGCCATCACACAGGGTGACACTGAAGCTTTCTTT
TRBV6-5	TRBD1	14	TRBJ2-7	-	CASSYSGQKYEQYF	TGTGCCAGCAGTTACTCGGGACAGAAATACGAGCAGTACTTC
TRBV19	-	13	TRBJ1-1	-	CASSTLDSLEAFF	TGTGCCAGTAGTACCCTGGACAGCCTTGAAGCTTTCTTT
TRBV6-1	TRBD1	14	TRBJ1-2	-	CASSSTGGGGGYTF	TGTGCCAGCAGTAGTACAGGGGGGGGAGGTGGCTACACCTTC
TRBV27	-	14	TRBJ2-1	-	CASSLSQGYNEQFF	TGTGCCAGCAGTTTATCGCAGGGGTACAATGAGCAGTTCTTC
TRBV30	TRBD1	14	TRBJ2-7	few	CAWSVDQGAYEQYF	TGTGCCTGGAGTGTCGACCAGGGGGCTTACGAGCAGTACTTC
TRBV29-1	-	14	TRBJ1-2	-	CSVEEEGPGYGYTF	TGCAGCGTTGAAGAGGAGGGGCCTGGCTATGGCTACACCTTC
TRBV9	-	15	TRBJ1-2	-	CASSDNRESNYGYTF	TGTGCCAGCAGCGACAACAGAGAATCTAACTATGGCTACACCTTC
TRBV6-1	-	16	TRBJ2-3	-	CASSELFGQSTDTQYF	TGTGCCAGCAGTGAACTTTTTGGACAGAGCACAGATACGCAGTATTTT
TRBV27	TRBD1	14	TRBJ1-6	few	CASRTGQANSPLHF	TGTGCCAGCAGGACTGGACAGGCCAATTCACCCCTCCACTTT
TRBV6-1	-	13	TRBJ1-2	-	CASSEGDTYGYTF	TGTGCCAGCAGTGAAGGGGACACCTATGGCTACACCTTC
TRBV30	-	13	TRBJ1-4	-	CAWSVQGGEKLFF	TGTGCCTGGAGTGTCCAGGGTGGCGAAAAACTGTTTTTT
TRBV10-2	TRBD2	17	TRBJ2-3	-	CASSETLTPGGPDTQYF	TGCGCCAGCAGTGAGACCTTAACCCCGGGGGGTCCAGATACGCAGTATTTT
TRBV4-3	-	16	TRBJ1-4	-	CASSQDREGENEKLFF	TGCGCCAGCAGCCAAGATCGAGAGGGAGAGAATGAAAAACTGTTTTTT
TRBV9	-	14	TRBJ2-2	-	CASSSGGATGELFF	TGTGCCAGCAGCTCCGGAGGGGCAACCGGGGAGCTGTTTTTT